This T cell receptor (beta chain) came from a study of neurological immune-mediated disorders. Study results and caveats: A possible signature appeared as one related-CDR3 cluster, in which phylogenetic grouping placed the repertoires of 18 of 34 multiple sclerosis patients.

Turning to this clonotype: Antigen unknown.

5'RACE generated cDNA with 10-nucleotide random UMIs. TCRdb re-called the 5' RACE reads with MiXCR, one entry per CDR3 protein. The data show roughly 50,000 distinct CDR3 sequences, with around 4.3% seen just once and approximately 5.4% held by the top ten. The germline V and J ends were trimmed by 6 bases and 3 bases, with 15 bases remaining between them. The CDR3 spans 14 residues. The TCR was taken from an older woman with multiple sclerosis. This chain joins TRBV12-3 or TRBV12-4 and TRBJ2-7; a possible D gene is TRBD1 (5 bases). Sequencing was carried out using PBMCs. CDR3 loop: CASSLQGSDYEQYF. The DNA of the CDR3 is TGTGCCAGCAGCCTCCAGGGCTCCGACTACGAGCAGTACTTC.